This T cell receptor (beta chain) was observed in a study of regulatory T cells in long-lasting Graves disease. On the study more broadly: Disease was considered persistent Graves' disease after over 5 years of antithyroid drugs (with positive TSH receptor antibodies).

The sample's time point: persistent/refractory GD, antithyroid drugs over 5 years with positive TRAb. Scientists built the TCR library using RNA that was extracted from PBMCs. Guidelines of the American Thyroid Association were used to diagnose Graves' disease. This CDR3 has 15 amino acids. Concerning this clonotype itself: Being one base from a much bigger clone, this may be a read error.

The authors built TCR beta libraries using iRepertoire HTBI primers and Arm-PCR of CDR3 regions. Via MiXCR, TCRdb re-called the multiplex PCR reads, giving one row per CDR3 protein. The table has around 460,000 distinct CDR3 sequences, approximately 22% seen once. The starting material was peripheral blood mononuclear cells (PBMCs), obtained when the disease was refractory, from a patient treated with antithyroid drugs. The gene calls are TRBV12-3 or TRBV12-4 and TRBJ1-2, with D tentatively TRBD1 (6 bases). This TCR came from a female donor with Graves disease. The DNA of the CDR3 is TGTGCCAGCAGTTACTCCCCAGGGGAACAGTTTGGCTGCACCTTC. Amino acids: CASSYSPGEQFGCTF.